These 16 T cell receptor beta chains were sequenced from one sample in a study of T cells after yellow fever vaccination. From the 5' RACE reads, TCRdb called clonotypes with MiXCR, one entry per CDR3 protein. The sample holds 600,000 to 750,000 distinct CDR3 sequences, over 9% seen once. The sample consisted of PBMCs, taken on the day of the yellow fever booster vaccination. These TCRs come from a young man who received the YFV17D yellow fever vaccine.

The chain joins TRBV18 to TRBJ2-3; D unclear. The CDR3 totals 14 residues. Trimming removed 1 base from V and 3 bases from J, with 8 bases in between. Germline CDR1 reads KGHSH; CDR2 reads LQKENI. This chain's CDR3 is CASSPRYKTDTQYF. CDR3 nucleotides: TGTGCCAGCTCACCACGATATAAGACAGATACGCAGTATTTT.

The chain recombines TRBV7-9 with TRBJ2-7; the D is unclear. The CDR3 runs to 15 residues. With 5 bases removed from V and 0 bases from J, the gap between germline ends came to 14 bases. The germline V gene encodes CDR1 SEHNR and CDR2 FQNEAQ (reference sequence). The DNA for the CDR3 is TGTGCCAGCAGCGACGTGGGTGGAAACTCCTACGAGCAGTACTTC. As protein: CASSDVGGNSYEQYF. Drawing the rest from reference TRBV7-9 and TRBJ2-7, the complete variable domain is DTGVSQNPRHKITKRGQNVTFRCDPISEHNRLYWYRQTLGQGPEFLTYFQNEAQLEKSRLLSDRFSAERPKGSFSTLEIQRTEQGDSAMYLCASSDVGGNSYEQYFGPGTRLTVT.

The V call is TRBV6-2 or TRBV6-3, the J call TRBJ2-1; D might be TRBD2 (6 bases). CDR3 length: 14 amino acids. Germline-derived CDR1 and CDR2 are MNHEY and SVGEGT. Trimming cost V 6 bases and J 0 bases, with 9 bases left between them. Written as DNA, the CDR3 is TGTGCCAGCAGCTCTAGCGACTCCTACAATGAGCAGTTCTTC. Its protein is CASSSSDSYNEQFF.

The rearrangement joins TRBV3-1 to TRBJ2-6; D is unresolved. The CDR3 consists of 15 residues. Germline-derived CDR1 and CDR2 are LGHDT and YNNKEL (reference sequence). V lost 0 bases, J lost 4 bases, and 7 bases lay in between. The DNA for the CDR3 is TGTGCCAGCAGCCAAGACCTTAGGGGGGCCAACGTCCTGACTTTC. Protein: CASSQDLRGANVLTF. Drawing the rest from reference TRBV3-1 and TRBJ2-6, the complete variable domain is DTAVSQTPKYLVTQMGNDKSIKCEQNLGHDTMYWYKQDSKKFLKIMFSYNNKELIINETVPNRFSPKSPDKAHLNLHINSLELGDSAVYFCASSQDLRGANVLTFGAGSRLTVL.

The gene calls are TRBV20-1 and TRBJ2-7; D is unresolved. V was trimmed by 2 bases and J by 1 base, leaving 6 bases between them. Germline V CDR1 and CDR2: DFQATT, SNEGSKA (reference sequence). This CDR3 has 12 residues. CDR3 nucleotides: TGCAGTGCTAGAAGGCTTTCCTACGAGCAGTACTTC. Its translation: CSARRLSYEQYF.

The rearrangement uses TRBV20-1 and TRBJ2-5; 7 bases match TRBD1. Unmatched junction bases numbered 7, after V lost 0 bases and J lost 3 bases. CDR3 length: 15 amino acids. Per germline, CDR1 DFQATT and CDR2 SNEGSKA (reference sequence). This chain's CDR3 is CSARDGATGEETQYF. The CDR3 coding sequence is TGCAGTGCTAGAGATGGAGCTACAGGGGAAGAGACCCAGTACTTC.

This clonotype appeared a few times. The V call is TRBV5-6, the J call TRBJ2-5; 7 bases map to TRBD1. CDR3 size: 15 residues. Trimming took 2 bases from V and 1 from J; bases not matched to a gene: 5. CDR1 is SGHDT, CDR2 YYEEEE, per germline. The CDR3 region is CASSLQGTFQETQYF. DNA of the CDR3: TGTGCCAGCAGCTTACAGGGGACCTTCCAAGAGACCCAGTACTTC.

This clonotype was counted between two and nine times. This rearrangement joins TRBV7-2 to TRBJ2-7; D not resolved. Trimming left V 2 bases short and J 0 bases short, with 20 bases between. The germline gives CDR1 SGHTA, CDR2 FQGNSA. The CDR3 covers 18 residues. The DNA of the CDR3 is TGTGCCAGCAGCTTATCGAAAGGATGGGGTTTGGGCTCCTACGAGCAGTACTTC. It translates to CASSLSKGWGLGSYEQYF.

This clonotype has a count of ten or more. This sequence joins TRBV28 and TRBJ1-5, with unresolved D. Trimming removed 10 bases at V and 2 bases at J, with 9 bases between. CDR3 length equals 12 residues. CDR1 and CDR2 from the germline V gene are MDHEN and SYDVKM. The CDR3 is CAIERGNQPQHF. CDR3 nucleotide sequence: TGTGCCATAGAGCGGGGCAATCAGCCCCAGCATTTT.

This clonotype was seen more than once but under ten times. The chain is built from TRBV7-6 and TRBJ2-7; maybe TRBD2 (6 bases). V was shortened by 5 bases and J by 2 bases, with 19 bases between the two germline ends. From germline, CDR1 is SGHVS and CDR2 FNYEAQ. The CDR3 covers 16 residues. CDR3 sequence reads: CASSPKVAGNAYEQYF. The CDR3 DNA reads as TGTGCCAGCAGCCCAAAGGTCGCGGGGAATGCCTACGAGCAGTACTTC.

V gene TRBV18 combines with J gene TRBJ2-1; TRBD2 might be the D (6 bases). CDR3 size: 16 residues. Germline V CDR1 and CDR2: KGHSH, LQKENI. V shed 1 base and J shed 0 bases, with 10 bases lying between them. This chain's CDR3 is CASSPQFGSSYNEQFF. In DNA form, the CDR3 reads TGTGCCAGCTCACCACAATTCGGGAGCTCCTACAATGAGCAGTTCTTC.

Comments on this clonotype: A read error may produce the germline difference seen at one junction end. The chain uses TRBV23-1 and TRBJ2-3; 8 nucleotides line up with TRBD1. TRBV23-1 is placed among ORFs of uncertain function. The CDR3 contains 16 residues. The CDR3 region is CACSQSQGAHTDTQYF. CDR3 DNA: TGTGCCTGCAGTCAATCCCAGGGGGCACATACAGATACGCAGTATTTT.

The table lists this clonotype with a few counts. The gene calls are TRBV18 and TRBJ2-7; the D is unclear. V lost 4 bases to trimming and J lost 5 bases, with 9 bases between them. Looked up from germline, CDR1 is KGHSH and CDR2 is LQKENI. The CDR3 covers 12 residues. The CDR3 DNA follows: TGTGCCAGCTCACGGTTAGAGGACGAGCAGTACTTC. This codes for CASSRLEDEQYF.

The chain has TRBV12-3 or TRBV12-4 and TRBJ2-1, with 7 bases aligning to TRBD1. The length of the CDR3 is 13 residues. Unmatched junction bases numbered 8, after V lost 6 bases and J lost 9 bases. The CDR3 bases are TGTGCCAGCAGGGCAACAGGGGCGCCTGAGCAGTTCTTC. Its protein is CASRATGAPEQFF.

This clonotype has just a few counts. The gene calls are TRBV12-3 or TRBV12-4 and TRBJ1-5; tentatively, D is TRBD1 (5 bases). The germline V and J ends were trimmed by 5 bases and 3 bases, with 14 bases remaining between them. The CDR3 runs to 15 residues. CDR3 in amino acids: CASSPTGVTNQPQHF. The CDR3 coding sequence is TGTGCCAGCAGTCCCACGGGGGTAACCAATCAGCCCCAGCATTTT.

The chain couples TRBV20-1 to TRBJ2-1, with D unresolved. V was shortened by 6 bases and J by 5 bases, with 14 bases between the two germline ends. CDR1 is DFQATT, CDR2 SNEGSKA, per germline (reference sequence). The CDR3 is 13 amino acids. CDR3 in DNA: TGCAGTGCCACCGGGCCGCGAGACAATGAGCAGTTCTTC. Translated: CSATGPRDNEQFF.